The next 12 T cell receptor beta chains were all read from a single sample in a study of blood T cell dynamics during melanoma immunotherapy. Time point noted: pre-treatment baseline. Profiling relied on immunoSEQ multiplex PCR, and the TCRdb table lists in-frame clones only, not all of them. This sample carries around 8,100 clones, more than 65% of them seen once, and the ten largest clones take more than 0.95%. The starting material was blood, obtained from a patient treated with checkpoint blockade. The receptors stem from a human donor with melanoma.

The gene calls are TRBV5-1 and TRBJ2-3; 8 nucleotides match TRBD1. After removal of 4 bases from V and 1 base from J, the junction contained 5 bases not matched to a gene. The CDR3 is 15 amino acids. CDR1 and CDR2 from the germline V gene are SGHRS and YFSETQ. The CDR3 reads CASSTPTGGTDTQYF. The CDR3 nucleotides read TGCGCCAGCAGCACCCCGACAGGGGGCACAGATACGCAGTATTTT.

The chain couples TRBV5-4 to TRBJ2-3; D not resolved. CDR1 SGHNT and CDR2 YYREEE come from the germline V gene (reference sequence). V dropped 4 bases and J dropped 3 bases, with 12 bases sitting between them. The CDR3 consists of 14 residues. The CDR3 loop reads CASSRAVDTDTQYF. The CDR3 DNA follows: TGTGCCAGCAGCCGAGCTGTTGATACAGATACGCAGTATTTT.

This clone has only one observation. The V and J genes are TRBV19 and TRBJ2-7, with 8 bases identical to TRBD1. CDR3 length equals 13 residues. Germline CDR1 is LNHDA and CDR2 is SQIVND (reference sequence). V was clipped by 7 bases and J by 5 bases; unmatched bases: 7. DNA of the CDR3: TGTGCCAGTACAAACAGGGGGGCCGACGAGCAGTACTTC. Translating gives CASTNRGADEQYF.

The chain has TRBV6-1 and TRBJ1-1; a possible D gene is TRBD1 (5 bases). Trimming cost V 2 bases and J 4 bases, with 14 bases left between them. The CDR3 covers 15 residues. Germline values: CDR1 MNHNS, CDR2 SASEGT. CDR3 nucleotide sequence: TGTGCCAGCAGTGAACCAGGGAAGGTTGGCACTGAAGCTTTCTTT. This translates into CASSEPGKVGTEAFF.

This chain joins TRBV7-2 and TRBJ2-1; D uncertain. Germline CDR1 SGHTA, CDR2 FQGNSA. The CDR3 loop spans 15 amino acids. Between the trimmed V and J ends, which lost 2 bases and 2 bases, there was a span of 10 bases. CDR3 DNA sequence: TGTGCCAGCAGCTTAAGAAGGGTCGCCTACAATGAGCAGTTCTTC. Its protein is CASSLRRVAYNEQFF.

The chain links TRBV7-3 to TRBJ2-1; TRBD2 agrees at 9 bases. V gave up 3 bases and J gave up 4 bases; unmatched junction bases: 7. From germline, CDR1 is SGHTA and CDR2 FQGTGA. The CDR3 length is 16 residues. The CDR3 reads CASSFLAGVGYNEQFF. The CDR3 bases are TGTGCCAGCAGCTTTTTAGCGGGAGTGGGGTACAATGAGCAGTTCTTC.

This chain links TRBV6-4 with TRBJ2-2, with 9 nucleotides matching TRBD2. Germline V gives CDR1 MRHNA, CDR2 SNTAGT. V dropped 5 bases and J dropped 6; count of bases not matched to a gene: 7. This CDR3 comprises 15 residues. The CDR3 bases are TGTGCCAGCAGTCCTGTAGCGGGAGAGGCCGGGGAGCTGTTTTTT. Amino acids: CASSPVAGEAGELFF.

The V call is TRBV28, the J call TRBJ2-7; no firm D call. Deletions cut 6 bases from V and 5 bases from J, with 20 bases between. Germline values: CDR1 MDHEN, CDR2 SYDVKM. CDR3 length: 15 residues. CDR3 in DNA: TGTGCCAGCAGCCCTATAGTACGGCGCTCGAACGAGCAGTACTTC. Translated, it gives CASSPIVRRSNEQYF.

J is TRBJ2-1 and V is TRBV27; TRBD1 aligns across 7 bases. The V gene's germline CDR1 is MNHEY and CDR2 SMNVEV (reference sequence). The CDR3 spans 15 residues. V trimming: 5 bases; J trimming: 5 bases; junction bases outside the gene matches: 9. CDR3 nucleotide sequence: TGTGCCAGCAGTGTTGGGACAGAAAATCACAATGAGCAGTTCTTC. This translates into CASSVGTENHNEQFF.

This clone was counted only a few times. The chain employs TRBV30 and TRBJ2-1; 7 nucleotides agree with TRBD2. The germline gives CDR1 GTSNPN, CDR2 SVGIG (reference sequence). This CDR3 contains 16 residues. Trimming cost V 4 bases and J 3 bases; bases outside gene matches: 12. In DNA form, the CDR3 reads TGTGCCTGGACCGGGAGGCTCAAAAGCGGCTACAATGAGCAGTTCTTC. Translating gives CAWTGRLKSGYNEQFF.

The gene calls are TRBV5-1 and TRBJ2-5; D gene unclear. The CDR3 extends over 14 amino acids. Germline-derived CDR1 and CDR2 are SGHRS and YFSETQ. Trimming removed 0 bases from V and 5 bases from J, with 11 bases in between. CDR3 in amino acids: CASSLEVAVETQYF. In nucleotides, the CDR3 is TGCGCCAGCAGCTTGGAGGTAGCCGTGGAGACCCAGTACTTC.

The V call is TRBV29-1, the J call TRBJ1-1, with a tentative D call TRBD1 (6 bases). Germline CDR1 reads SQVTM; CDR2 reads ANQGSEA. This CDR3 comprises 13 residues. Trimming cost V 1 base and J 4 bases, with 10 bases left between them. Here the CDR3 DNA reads TGCAGCGTTGAAGCCAGGGGAGGCACTGAAGCTTTCTTT. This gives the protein CSVEARGGTEAFF.